This TCR beta chain came from a study of cytomegalovirus exposure and HLA in healthy donors. Study findings and constraints: TCR beta sequences reportedly predicted most subjects' HLA-A and HLA-B alleles accurately.

A word on this clone: Its antigen is unidentified.

Amplification used 60 Vbeta primers and 13 Jbeta primers. Measured with immunoSEQ multiplex PCR; TCRdb has only the in-frame clones, and not every one. The table includes 130,000 or so clones, roughly 79% detected once. Germline CDR1 and CDR2: SSHAT and FNYEAQ (reference sequence). The CDR3 extends over 14 amino acids. V was shortened by 2 bases and J by 0 bases, with 4 bases between the two germline ends. The sequencing input was PBMCs. This sequence originates from a woman aged 18 to 35 in good health and CMV-seronegative. This sequence joins TRBV7-7 and TRBJ2-2; D is ambiguous. The DNA for the CDR3 is TGTGCCAGCAGCTTACGTGCGAACACCGGGGAGCTGTTTTTT. Protein product: CASSLRANTGELFF.